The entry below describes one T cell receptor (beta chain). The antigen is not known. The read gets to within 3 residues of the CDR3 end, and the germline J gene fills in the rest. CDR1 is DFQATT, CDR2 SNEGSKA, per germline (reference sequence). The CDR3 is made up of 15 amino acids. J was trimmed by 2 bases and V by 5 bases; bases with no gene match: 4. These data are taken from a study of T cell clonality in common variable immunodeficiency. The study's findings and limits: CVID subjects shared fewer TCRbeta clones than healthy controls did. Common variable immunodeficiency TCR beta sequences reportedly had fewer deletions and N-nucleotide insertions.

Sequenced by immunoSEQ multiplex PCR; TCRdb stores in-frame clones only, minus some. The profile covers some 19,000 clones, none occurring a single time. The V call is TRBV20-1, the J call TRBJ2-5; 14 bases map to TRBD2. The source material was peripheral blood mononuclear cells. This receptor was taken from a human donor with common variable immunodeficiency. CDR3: CSAGGLAGVQETQYF. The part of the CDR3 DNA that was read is TGCAGTGCTGGGGGACTAGCGGGAGTACAAGAGACC.